Following are 10 T cell receptor beta chains from one sample sequenced in a study of monozygotic twins with inflammatory bowel disease. TCRdb re-called the 5' RACE reads; one entry per CDR3 protein, DNA not given. This table holds approximately 420,000 distinct CDR3 sequences. Sequencing input: blood. Receptor source: a human donor with ulcerative colitis or Crohn's disease, or a healthy co-twin of an affected twin (not recorded which).

The V and J genes are TRBV28 and TRBJ1-1. The CDR3 contains 14 residues. Germline values: CDR1 MDHEN, CDR2 SYDVKM. CDR3 amino acids: CANKPGGQNTEAFF.

V is TRBV15 and J is TRBJ2-5; the D call from TCRdb, TRBD1, cannot be confirmed without DNA. This CDR3 has 15 residues. CDR1 LNHNV and CDR2 YYDKDF come from the germline V gene (reference sequence). CDR3 sequence reads: CATSRDGRGEETQYF.

V usage is TRBV2 and J usage is TRBJ2-2; TCRdb selects TRBD1, and the lack of DNA leaves this call unchecked. Germline values: CDR1 SNHLY, CDR2 FYNNEI. The CDR3 spans 14 residues. The CDR3 protein is CASSERPGAGELFF.

This chain connects TRBV27 to TRBJ2-7; lacking DNA, the TRBD2 call made by TCRdb goes unchecked. The CDR3 runs 14 residues. Looked up from germline, CDR1 is MNHEY and CDR2 is SMNVEV (reference sequence). The CDR3 protein is CASTGTSGNGEQYF.

The V and J genes are TRBV4-1 and TRBJ1-1. The CDR3 consists of 15 residues. The germline V gene encodes CDR1 MGHRA and CDR2 YSYEKL. The CDR3 region is CASSQRDSMNTEAFF.

The chain carries TRBV7-3 and TRBJ2-1; TCRdb's D gene call, TRBD2, goes unchecked for lack of DNA. The germline V gene has CDR1 SGHTA and CDR2 FQGTGA. The CDR3 sequence is 17 residues long. CDR3 protein: CASSLKASGTAYNEQFF.

V gene TRBV12-3 or TRBV12-4 combines with J gene TRBJ2-3; TCRdb calls TRBD2, which cannot be checked without DNA. The CDR3 covers 15 residues. The chain's CDR3 is CASSGLAGRTDTQYF.

This chain joins TRBV15 and TRBJ1-6; absent DNA, TCRdb's TRBD1 call cannot be checked. Germline V lookup: CDR1 LNHNV, CDR2 YYDKDF (reference sequence). The CDR3 sequence is 17 residues long. CDR3 in amino acids: CATSRDMHRRSNSPLHF.

This chain uses TRBV14 with TRBJ2-3. The CDR3 extends over 13 amino acids. The germline gives CDR1 SGHDN, CDR2 FVKESK. This CDR3 reads CASSRERPDTQYF.

CDR3 sequence: CASRQGQDRNQPQHF. The chain carries TRBV6-1 and TRBJ1-5; the D call of TRBD1 rests on TCRdb alone, since no DNA is present to check it. Looked up from germline, CDR1 is MNHNS and CDR2 is SASEGT. The CDR3 consists of 15 residues.